This is a list of T cell receptor beta chains from one sample in a study of shared T cell receptors in the human thymus. Only in-frame clones appear in the TCRdb table, and some are missing; sequencing was by immunoSEQ multiplex PCR. The sample records hundreds of thousands of clones, roughly 74% being singletons. The same sample was also studied in work on human thymus T cells.

Sequenced material: thymocytes. The source is a boy younger than two with a congenital heart defect. The CDR3 runs from the conserved cysteine through the conserved F or W. D genes are given only for firm matches. Rows may omit the clone size; those that give it use once, few, many or a size class.

D	size	V	length	J	CDR3	DNA
TRBD2	-	TRBV7-2	14	TRBJ2-1	CASSLGGFTSGQFF	TGTGCCAGCAGCTTAGGGGGGTTTACTAGCGGGCAGTTCTTC
-	-	TRBV28	14	TRBJ1-4	CASSGALTNEKLFF	TGTGCCAGCAGTGGGGCCCTTACTAATGAAAAACTGTTTTTT
-	few	TRBV6-5	14	TRBJ2-7	CASTSDRSSYEQYF	TGTGCCAGCACCAGCGACAGATCCTCCTACGAGCAGTACTTC
TRBD2	-	TRBV5-1	15	TRBJ2-7	CASSVGTSGRYEQYF	TGCGCCAGCAGCGTAGGGACTAGCGGACGCTACGAGCAGTACTTC
TRBD2	-	TRBV4-3	18	TRBJ2-1	CASSQDHWLAGDSNEQFF	TGCGCCAGCAGCCAAGATCATTGGCTAGCGGGAGACAGTAATGAGCAGTTCTTC
-	-	TRBV7-6	13	TRBJ2-7	CASSPDYSYEQYF	TGTGCCAGCAGCCCGGACTACTCCTACGAGCAGTACTTC
-	-	TRBV11-3	17	TRBJ1-3	CASSLEGQGKAGNTIYF	TGTGCCAGCAGCTTAGAGGGGCAAGGTAAAGCTGGAAACACCATATATTTT
-	-	TRBV4-3	20	TRBJ2-6	CASSQDRAQGRRSGANVLTF	TGCGCCAGCAGCCAAGATCGTGCACAGGGGAGGCGTTCTGGGGCCAACGTCCTGACTTTC
-	-	TRBV30	13	TRBJ2-5	CAWAPTGIETQYF	TGTGCCTGGGCCCCGACAGGTATTGAGACCCAGTACTTC
-	-	TRBV18	14	TRBJ2-5	CASSPRGQQETQYF	TGTGCCAGCTCACCACGTGGACAGCAAGAGACCCAGTACTTC
TRBD2	-	TRBV5-1	15	TRBJ2-3	CASSFSGGPPDTQYF	TGCGCCAGCAGCTTTTCGGGAGGGCCCCCAGATACGCAGTATTTT
TRBD2	-	TRBV9	18	TRBJ2-3	CASSVGLAGGSRTDTQYF	TGTGCCAGCAGCGTAGGACTAGCGGGAGGGTCACGCACAGATACGCAGTATTTT
TRBD2	-	TRBV30	13	TRBJ2-1	CARRTSLYNEQFF	TGTGCCAGACGGACTAGCCTTTACAATGAGCAGTTCTTC
TRBD1	-	TRBV6-1	19	TRBJ1-5	CASSEYEAEEGARNQPQHF	TGTGCCAGCAGTGAATATGAGGCGGAGGAGGGGGCGCGCAATCAGCCCCAGCATTTT
TRBD2	-	TRBV25-1	15	TRBJ2-1	CASSSAGVRYNEQFF	TGTGCCAGCAGTTCAGCGGGAGTCCGGTACAATGAGCAGTTCTTC
TRBD1	few	TRBV19	15	TRBJ1-2	CASSMVQGMSYGYTF	TGTGCCAGTAGTATGGTACAGGGGATGAGCTATGGCTACACCTTC
TRBD2	-	TRBV28	17	TRBJ2-5	CASSFGKLAEAQETQYF	TGTGCCAGCAGTTTTGGAAAACTAGCGGAAGCCCAAGAGACCCAGTACTTC
-	-	TRBV18	15	TRBJ2-7	CASSPGTQLSYEQYF	TGTGCCAGCTCACCAGGTACTCAACTCTCCTACGAGCAGTACTTC
-	-	TRBV21-1	15	TRBJ2-5	CASSISSTGKETQYF	TGTGCCAGCAGCATATCCTCGACAGGGAAAGAGACCCAGTACTTC
TRBD2	-	TRBV4-2	19	TRBJ2-5	CASSQDISTSGYFQETQYF	TGTGCCAGCAGCCAAGACATTTCCACTAGCGGGTACTTCCAAGAGACCCAGTACTTC
TRBD2	few	TRBV10-3	16	TRBJ2-1	CAIMAGGPSSYNEQFF	TGTGCCATCATGGCGGGAGGGCCGAGCTCCTACAATGAGCAGTTCTTC
-	few	TRBV11-2	14	TRBJ2-5	CASSLSGPQETQYF	TGTGCCAGCAGCTTAAGCGGACCCCAAGAGACCCAGTACTTC
-	-	TRBV2	16	TRBJ2-2	CASSERKRSGTGELFF	TGTGCCAGCAGTGAAAGGAAGAGGTCGGGCACCGGGGAGCTGTTTTTT
TRBD1	-	TRBV15	16	TRBJ2-5	CATSGGNRGEVETQYF	TGTGCCACCAGCGGCGGGAACAGGGGGGAAGTAGAGACCCAGTACTTC
TRBD1	-	TRBV4-1	15	TRBJ2-7	CASSQAPGQGNEQYF	TGCGCCAGCAGCCAAGCCCCGGGACAGGGAAACGAGCAGTACTTC
-	-	TRBV7-6	16	TRBJ2-1	CASSLVRVKPVNEQFF	TGTGCCAGCAGCTTAGTTCGGGTGAAACCTGTCAATGAGCAGTTCTTC
TRBD1	-	TRBV27	19	TRBJ2-7	CASSYTKREDRKSSYEQYF	TGTGCCAGCAGCTATACCAAGAGAGAGGACAGGAAAAGCTCCTACGAGCAGTACTTC
TRBD1	-	TRBV7-9	16	TRBJ2-3	CASSSRDRDSTDTQYF	TGTGCCAGCAGCTCCCGGGACAGGGACAGCACAGATACGCAGTATTTT
-	-	TRBV14	14	TRBJ2-7	CASSQGQRPYEQYF	TGTGCCAGCAGCCAAGGCCAGCGCCCCTACGAGCAGTACTTC
-	-	TRBV10-3	13	TRBJ1-2	CAARPGWIYGYTF	TGTGCCGCTCGCCCAGGGTGGATTTATGGCTACACCTTC